This paragraph reports one T cell receptor (beta chain). Its antigen is unknown. The data belong to a study of blood T cells in healthy people across ages. A second about 7 to 12 cycle PCR used barcoded and J-beta primers. A single record per CDR3 protein comes from TCRdb applying MiXCR to the 5' RACE reads. There are roughly 860,000 distinct CDR3 sequences in the sample; about 59% occur only once, and 28% lies in the top ten. V lost 5 bases and J lost 5, with 12 bases in between. The germline V gene has CDR1 SEHNR and CDR2 FQNEAQ (reference sequence). This CDR3 region has 13 residues. Whole-study findings and limits: Underestimates were what the diversity estimates from one million T cells were considered to be. Roughly linear age-related decline in beta diversity appeared, significant by age approximately 40.

The sample was blood. The chain joins TRBV7-9 to TRBJ1-2; maybe TRBD1 (6 bases). This sequence originates from a man aged 25-45 years in good health. For the CDR3, the DNA is TGTGCCAGCAGCCCGGACAGCGAATATGGCTACACCTTC. It specifies CASSPDSEYGYTF.